This is a list of T cell receptor beta chains from one sample in a study of cytomegalovirus exposure and HLA in healthy donors. The assay was immunoSEQ multiplex PCR, and TCRdb's table has in-frame clones only and misses some. There are some 79,000 clones in the sample; roughly 64% occur only once, and approximately 15% lies in the top ten. Sequenced: PBMCs. The receptors were gathered from a middle-aged woman in good health and CMV-seropositive. Each CDR3 is given with its conserved first and last residue. A D gene is named only where the DNA matches it firmly. Rows may omit the clone size; those that give it use once, few, many or a size class.

v_call	clone_size	j_call	d_call	cdr3_length	cdr3_nt	cdr3_aa
TRBV23-1	NA	TRBJ2-3	NA	16	TGCGCCAGCAGTCAAGCTAGCATAGTCGGCACAGATACGCAGTATTTT	CASSQASIVGTDTQYF
TRBV11-3	NA	TRBJ1-1	TRBD1	16	TGTGCCAGCAGCTTAGTCACCGGGACAGGGTCCGCTGAAGCTTTCTTT	CASSLVTGTGSAEAFF
TRBV4-1	few	TRBJ2-3	NA	17	TGCGCCAGCAGCCAATGGCCGGCTAGCGCGAGTAAGGATACGCAGTATTTT	CASSQWPASASKDTQYF
TRBV29-1	NA	TRBJ2-7	NA	14	TGCAGCGTTCGTGCCCCCCAGGGCGGAAACGAGCAGTACTTC	CSVRAPQGGNEQYF
TRBV19	NA	TRBJ2-1	TRBD2	15	TGTGCCAGTAGTATCCCCGGGAGGTTAGGCAATGAGCAGTTCTTC	CASSIPGRLGNEQFF
TRBV7-2	NA	TRBJ2-7	TRBD1	15	TGTGCCAGCAGCCCTGGACAGGGGAGCGGCTACGAGCAGTACTTC	CASSPGQGSGYEQYF
TRBV5-1	NA	TRBJ2-7	NA	14	TGCGCCAGCAGCAAGCAGACTAGTCGGGACGAGCAGTACTTC	CASSKQTSRDEQYF
TRBV4-1	NA	TRBJ1-1	NA	14	TGCGCCAGCAGCCAAGGGGGAGGGGGTCCTGAAGCTTTCTTT	CASSQGGGGPEAFF
TRBV14	few	TRBJ2-1	NA	15	TGTGCCAGCAGCCAATGGGCCGGGAGATCCGGGGAGCAGTTCTTC	CASSQWAGRSGEQFF
TRBV7-2	NA	TRBJ2-7	NA	14	TGTGCCAGCAGCTTTGACAGGGGAGGGTACGAGCAGTACTTC	CASSFDRGGYEQYF
TRBV5-4	NA	TRBJ2-5	TRBD1	14	TGTGCCAGCAGCGGGGGACAGAACCAAGAGACCCAGTACTTC	CASSGGQNQETQYF
TRBV28	NA	TRBJ1-5	NA	12	TGTGCCAGCACATTCGGCGGTCAGCCCCAGCATTTT	CASTFGGQPQHF
TRBV13	few	TRBJ2-1	NA	11	TGTGCCAGCAGCCGCTACAATGAGCAGTTCTTC	CASSRYNEQFF
TRBV4-3	NA	TRBJ1-4	NA	19	TGCGCCAGCAGCCAGAGATTTGGGGCGACACGATCAACTAATGAAAAACTGTTTTTT	CASSQRFGATRSTNEKLFF
TRBV27	NA	TRBJ1-5	TRBD1	15	TGTGCCAGCAGTTCCCGAGGACAGGGTCGCCAGCCCCAGCATTTT	CASSSRGQGRQPQHF
TRBV2	NA	TRBJ2-3	NA	14	TGTGCCAGCAGCTACGCCAGGGGTACAGATACGCAGTATTTT	CASSYARGTDTQYF
TRBV27	NA	TRBJ1-1	NA	14	TGTGCCAGCAGTTTACAGGGCTGGAACACTGAAGCTTTCTTT	CASSLQGWNTEAFF
TRBV11-3	few	TRBJ2-7	NA	13	TGTGCCAGCAGCCGGGGAAGCTCCTACGAGCAGTACTTC	CASSRGSSYEQYF
TRBV19	NA	TRBJ1-5	NA	15	TGTGCCAGTAGTATTAGGAGCAGAGACAATCAGCCCCAGCATTTT	CASSIRSRDNQPQHF
TRBV9	NA	TRBJ2-1	TRBD1	15	TGTGCCAGCAGCTCACCAGGGGGCCCCTACAATGAGCAGTTCTTC	CASSSPGGPYNEQFF
TRBV4-3	NA	TRBJ1-1	NA	15	TGCGCCAGCAGCCAAGGGTTACTGCTGAACACTGAAGCTTTCTTT	CASSQGLLLNTEAFF
TRBV9	few	TRBJ1-1	NA	13	TGTGCCAGCAGTCCCACGGGGGGCACTGAAGCTTTCTTT	CASSPTGGTEAFF
TRBV4-2	few	TRBJ2-7	TRBD2	18	TGTGCCAGCAGCCAAGAGGGACTAGCGGGAGGGCCTGCGAGAGAGCAGTACTTC	CASSQEGLAGGPAREQYF
TRBV4-2	NA	TRBJ1-2	NA	19	TGTGCCAGCAGCCCCTCCGGGTGGGGGCGGGGGAGACCCAACTATGGCTACACCTTC	CASSPSGWGRGRPNYGYTF
TRBV5-1	few	TRBJ2-5	NA	15	TGCGCCAGCAAACTTCCCTCCCGAGATAAAGAGACCCAGTACTTC	CASKLPSRDKETQYF
TRBV5-1	few	TRBJ1-6	NA	15	TGCGCCAGCAGCGGCGGACAGCCTTCGAGGTCACCCCTCCACTTT	CASSGGQPSRSPLHF
TRBV7-6	NA	TRBJ2-7	TRBD1	15	TGTGCCAGCAGCCCCGGACAGGGAAGCTCCTACGAGCAGTACTTC	CASSPGQGSSYEQYF
TRBV5-1	NA	TRBJ1-1	NA	13	TGCGCCAGCAGCTGGGGCGACAGCACTGAAGCTTTCTTT	CASSWGDSTEAFF
TRBV5-1	NA	TRBJ2-3	NA	16	TGCGCCAGCAGCTTGGAGGGGCAGGGCAGCACAGATACGCAGTATTTT	CASSLEGQGSTDTQYF
TRBV30	NA	TRBJ2-7	TRBD2	14	TGTGCCTGTACAATAGCGGGAGGGCCCTACGAGCAGTACTTC	CACTIAGGPYEQYF
TRBV7-9	NA	TRBJ2-2	NA	15	TGTGCCAGCAGCTCGGGGACTGTAGGGGCCGGGGAGCTGTTTTTT	CASSSGTVGAGELFF
TRBV7-2	NA	TRBJ1-1	NA	15	TGTGCCAGCAGAAAAAATACAGGGCCGAACACTGAAGCTTTCTTT	CASRKNTGPNTEAFF